This paragraph reports one T cell receptor (beta chain). What it binds is unknown. This entry comes from a study of CD8 T cells in ankylosing spondylitis. One entry per CDR3 protein, called by TCRdb with MiXCR from the 5' RACE reads. The sample shows around 320,000 distinct CDR3 sequences, more than 20% of them seen only once. CDR3 size: 12 residues. Deletions cut 8 bases from V and 2 bases from J, with 9 bases between. The germline V gene has CDR1 LGHDT and CDR2 YNNKEL (reference sequence). Study-wide results and caveats: Clones that were linked to disease were CD8+ and were relatively rare in peripheral blood. Ankylosing spondylitis blood appeared to carry a characteristic TCR beta motif of roughly 8 highly homologous variants.

The V call is TRBV3-1, the J call TRBJ1-1; D gene uncertain. This receptor was obtained from a female donor with ankylosing spondylitis or in good health (not recorded which). Sequenced material: blood, either unsorted or a sorted T cell fraction (not recorded which). CDR3 DNA: TGTGCCAGCCACAGTTATAACACTGAAGCTTTCTTT. The encoded protein is CASHSYNTEAFF.